This TCR beta chain is from a study of T cell changes during pregnancy in multiple sclerosis. V was trimmed by 4 bases and J by 1 base, leaving 16 bases between them. CDR1 LGHNA and CDR2 YSLEER come from the germline V gene. The CDR3 runs to 16 residues. Clones were sequenced by immunoSEQ multiplex PCR, and TCRdb holds only the in-frame ones, with some missing. The repertoire has about 52,000 clones, around 92% of them found once; the top ten carry 0.74%. The chain links TRBV4-3 to TRBJ1-2, with D possibly matching TRBD1 (6 bases). Sequencing was performed on CD4+ T cells from peripheral blood mononuclear cells, taken in the third trimester of pregnancy. The receptor was isolated from a female donor with multiple sclerosis, enrolled in a pregnancy study. CDR3 region: CASSPSGGGINYGYTF. CDR3 sequence (DNA): TGCGCCAGCAGCCCCTCGGGAGGGGGTATTAACTATGGCTACACCTTC.